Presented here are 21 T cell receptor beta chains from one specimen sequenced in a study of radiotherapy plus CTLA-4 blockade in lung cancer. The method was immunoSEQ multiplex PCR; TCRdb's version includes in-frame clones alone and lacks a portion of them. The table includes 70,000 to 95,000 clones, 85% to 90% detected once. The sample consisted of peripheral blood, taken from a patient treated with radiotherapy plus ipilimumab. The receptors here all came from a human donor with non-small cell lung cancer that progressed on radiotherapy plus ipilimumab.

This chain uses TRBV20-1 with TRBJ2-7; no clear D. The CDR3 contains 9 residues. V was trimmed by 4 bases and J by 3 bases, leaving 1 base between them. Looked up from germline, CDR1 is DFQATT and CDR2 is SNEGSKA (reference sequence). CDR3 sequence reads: CSANYEQYF. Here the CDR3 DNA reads TGCAGTGCTAACTACGAGCAGTACTTC.

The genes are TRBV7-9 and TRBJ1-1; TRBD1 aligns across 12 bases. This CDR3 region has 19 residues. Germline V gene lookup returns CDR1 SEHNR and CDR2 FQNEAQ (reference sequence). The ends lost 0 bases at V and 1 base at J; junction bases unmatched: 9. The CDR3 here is CASSLAQWGTGGKNTEAFF. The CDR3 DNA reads TGTGCCAGCAGCTTAGCGCAGTGGGGGACAGGGGGCAAGAACACTGAAGCTTTCTTT.

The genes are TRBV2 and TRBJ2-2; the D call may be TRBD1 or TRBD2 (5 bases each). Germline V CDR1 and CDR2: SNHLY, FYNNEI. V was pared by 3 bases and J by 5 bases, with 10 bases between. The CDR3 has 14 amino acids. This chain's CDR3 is CASSEGTWTGELFF. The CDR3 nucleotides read TGTGCCAGCAGTGAGGGGACGTGGACCGGGGAGCTGTTTTTT.

CDR3 bases: TGTGCCAGCTCACCACAGAGCACAGCGAACACTGAAGCTTTCTTT. Residues: CASSPQSTANTEAFF. The chain recombines TRBV18 with TRBJ1-1; D gene unclear. The length of the CDR3 is 15 residues. V lost 1 base, J lost 1 base, and 10 bases lay in between. Germline V lookup: CDR1 KGHSH, CDR2 LQKENI.

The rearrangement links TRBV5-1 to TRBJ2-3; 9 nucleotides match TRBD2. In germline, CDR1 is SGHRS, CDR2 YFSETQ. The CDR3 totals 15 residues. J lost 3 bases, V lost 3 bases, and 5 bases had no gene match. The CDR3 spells CASSSWAGGTDTQYF. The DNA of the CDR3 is TGCGCCAGCAGCTCCTGGGCGGGGGGGACAGATACGCAGTATTTT.

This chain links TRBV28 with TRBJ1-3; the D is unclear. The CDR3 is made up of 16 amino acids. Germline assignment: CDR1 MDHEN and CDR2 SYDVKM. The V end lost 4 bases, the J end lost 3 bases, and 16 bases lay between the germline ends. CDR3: CASSSRGWAVGNTIYF. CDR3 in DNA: TGTGCCAGCAGTTCTCGTGGTTGGGCGGTTGGAAACACCATATATTTT.

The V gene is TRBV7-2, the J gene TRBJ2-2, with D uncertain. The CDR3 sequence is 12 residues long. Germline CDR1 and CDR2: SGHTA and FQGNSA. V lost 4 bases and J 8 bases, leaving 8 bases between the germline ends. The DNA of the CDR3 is TGTGCCAGCAGCTCTAGATGGGGGGAGCTGTTTTTT. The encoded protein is CASSSRWGELFF.

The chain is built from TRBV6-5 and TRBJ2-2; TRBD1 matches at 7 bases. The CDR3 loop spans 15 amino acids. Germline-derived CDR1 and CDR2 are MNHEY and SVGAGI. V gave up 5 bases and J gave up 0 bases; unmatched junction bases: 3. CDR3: CASSRQGTNTGELFF. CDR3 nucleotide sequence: TGTGCCAGCAGTAGACAGGGAACGAACACCGGGGAGCTGTTTTTT.

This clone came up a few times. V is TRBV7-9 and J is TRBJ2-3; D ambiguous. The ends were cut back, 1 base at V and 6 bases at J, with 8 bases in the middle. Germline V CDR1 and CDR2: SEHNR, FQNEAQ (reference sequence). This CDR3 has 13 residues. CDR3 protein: CASSLGSWDTQYF. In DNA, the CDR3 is TGTGCCAGCAGCTTAGGGTCTTGGGATACGCAGTATTTT.

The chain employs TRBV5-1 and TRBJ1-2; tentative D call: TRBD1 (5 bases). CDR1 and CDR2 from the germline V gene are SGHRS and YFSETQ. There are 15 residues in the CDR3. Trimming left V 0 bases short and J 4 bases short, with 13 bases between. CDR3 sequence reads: CASSLEGLKPYGYTF. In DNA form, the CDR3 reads TGCGCCAGCAGCTTGGAGGGACTGAAGCCCTATGGCTACACCTTC.

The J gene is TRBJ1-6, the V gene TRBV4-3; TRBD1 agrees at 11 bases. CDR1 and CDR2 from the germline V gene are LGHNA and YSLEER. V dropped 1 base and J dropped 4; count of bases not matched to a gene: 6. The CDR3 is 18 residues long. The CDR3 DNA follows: TGCGCCAGCAGCCAAGGGACAGGGGGCGCGGGTTATAATTCACCCCTCCACTTT. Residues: CASSQGTGGAGYNSPLHF.

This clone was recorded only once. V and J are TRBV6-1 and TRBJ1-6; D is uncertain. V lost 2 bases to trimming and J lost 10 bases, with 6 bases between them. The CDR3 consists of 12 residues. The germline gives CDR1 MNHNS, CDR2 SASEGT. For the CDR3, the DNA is TGTGCCAGCAGTGAACCCCCCTCACCCCTCCACTTT. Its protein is CASSEPPSPLHF.

The CDR3 DNA sequence: TGTGCCAGCAGCGGTAGCGGGAGGGCCCGACCAGATACGCAGTATTTT. It yields the protein CASSGSGRARPDTQYF. The genes are TRBV5-4 and TRBJ2-3; TRBD2 aligns across 11 bases. Germline CDR1 is SGHNT and CDR2 is YYREEE (reference sequence). V shed 4 bases and J 4 bases; nucleotides not matched to a gene: 8. CDR3 size: 16 residues.

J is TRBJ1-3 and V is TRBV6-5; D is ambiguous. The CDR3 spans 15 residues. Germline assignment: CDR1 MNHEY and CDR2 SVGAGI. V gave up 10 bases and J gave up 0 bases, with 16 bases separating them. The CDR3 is CATGRVADSGNTIYF. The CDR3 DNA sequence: TGTGCCACTGGGCGGGTGGCTGACTCTGGAAACACCATATATTTT.

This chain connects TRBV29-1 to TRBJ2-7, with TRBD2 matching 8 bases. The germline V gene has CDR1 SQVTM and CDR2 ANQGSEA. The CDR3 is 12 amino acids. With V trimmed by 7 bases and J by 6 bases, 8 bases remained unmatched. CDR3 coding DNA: TGCAGCGCCACGCTCGGGGGGGTCGAGCAGTACTTC. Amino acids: CSATLGGVEQYF.

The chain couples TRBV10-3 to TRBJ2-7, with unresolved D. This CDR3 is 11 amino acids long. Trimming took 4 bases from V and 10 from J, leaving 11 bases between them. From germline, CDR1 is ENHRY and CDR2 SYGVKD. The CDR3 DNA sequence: TGTGCCATCAGTGGTGGAATGGGACAGTACTTC. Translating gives CAISGGMGQYF.

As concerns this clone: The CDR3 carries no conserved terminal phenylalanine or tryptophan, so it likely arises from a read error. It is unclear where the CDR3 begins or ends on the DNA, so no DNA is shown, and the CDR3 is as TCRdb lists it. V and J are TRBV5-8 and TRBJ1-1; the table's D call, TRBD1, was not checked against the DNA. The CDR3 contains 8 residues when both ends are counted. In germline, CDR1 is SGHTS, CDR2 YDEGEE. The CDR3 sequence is CASSLGQA.

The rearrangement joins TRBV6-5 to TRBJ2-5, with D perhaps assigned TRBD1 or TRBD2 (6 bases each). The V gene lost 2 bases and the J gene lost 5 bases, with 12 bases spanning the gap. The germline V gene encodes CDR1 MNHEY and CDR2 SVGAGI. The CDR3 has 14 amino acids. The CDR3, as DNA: TGTGCCAGCAGTTACGTGGGGGGCGGGGAGACCCAGTACTTC. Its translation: CASSYVGGGETQYF.

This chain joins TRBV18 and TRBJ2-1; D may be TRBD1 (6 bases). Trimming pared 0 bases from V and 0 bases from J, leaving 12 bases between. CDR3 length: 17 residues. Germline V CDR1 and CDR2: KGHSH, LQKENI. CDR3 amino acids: CASSPPRGLGSYNEQFF. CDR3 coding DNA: TGTGCCAGCTCACCACCGAGGGGGTTGGGCTCCTACAATGAGCAGTTCTTC. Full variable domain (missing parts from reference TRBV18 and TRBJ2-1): NAGVMQNPRHLVRRRGQEARLRCSPMKGHSHVYWYRQLPEEGLKFMVYLQKENIIDESGMPKERFSAEFPKEGPSILRIQQVVRGDSAAYFCASSPPRGLGSYNEQFFGPGTRLTVL.

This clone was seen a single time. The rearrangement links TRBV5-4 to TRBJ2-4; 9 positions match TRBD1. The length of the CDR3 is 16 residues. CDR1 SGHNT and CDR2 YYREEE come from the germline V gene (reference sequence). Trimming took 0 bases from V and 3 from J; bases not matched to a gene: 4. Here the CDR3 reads CASSLGQGVDKNIQYF. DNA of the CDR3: TGTGCCAGCAGCTTGGGACAGGGGGTGGACAAAAACATTCAGTACTTC.

CDR3 sequence (DNA): TGTGCCAGCAGCGTATCAGGATTAGTTGGTACTGAAGCTTTCTTT. Its protein is CASSVSGLVGTEAFF. This sequence joins TRBV9 and TRBJ1-1; unclear D gene. The germline V gene encodes CDR1 SGDLS and CDR2 YYNGEE. V was trimmed by 1 base and J by 5 bases, leaving 15 bases between them. The CDR3 sequence is 15 residues long.